The present T cell receptor (beta chain) was sequenced within a study of blood T cell repertoires in COVID-19. Study context: Some COVID-19 samples were acute and others convalescent; all came from the United States, Italy and Spain.

In the study's own analysis: Amplifying reference gene primers gave estimates of nucleated cell counts. Measured with immunoSEQ multiplex PCR; TCRdb has only the in-frame clones, and not every one. V, J and clone size were drawn from that table, and D and trimming were deduced from the DNA. The sample contains around 260,000 clones, 80% to 90% of which appear only once. Individuals drawn from about 26 US areas were roughly 18 to 95 years old. Germline CDR1 is LNHDA and CDR2 is SQIVND (reference sequence). V lost 3 bases, J lost 2 bases, and 11 bases lay in between. The CDR3 length is 15 residues. Sequences were obtained from PBMCs or T cells enriched from blood (not recorded which). The sequence was collected from a man aged 30-40 years with acute COVID-19. The gene calls are TRBV19 and TRBJ1-5, with unresolved D. CDR3 sequence (DNA): TGTGCCAGTAGTATCCCCGGACTCGGCAATCAGCCCCAGCATTTT. It yields the protein CASSIPGLGNQPQHF.